These T cell receptor beta chains were read from a single sample in a study of cytomegalovirus exposure and HLA in healthy donors. Only in-frame clones appear in the TCRdb table, and some are missing; sequencing was by immunoSEQ multiplex PCR. Found here are some 88,000 clones, 95% to 97% of them singletons; the top ten hold around 0.78%. The sequencing sample was made of PBMCs. Every receptor here comes from a man between 18 and 29 years old in good health and CMV-seronegative. Each CDR3 is given without its conserved first and last residue. The order of the fields is V gene, D gene, CDR3 protein. The D gene is left open where the match is weak.

V gene: TRBV7-2; D gene: TRBD2; CDR3 protein: ASSFQAGRETQY
V gene: TRBV18; D gene: NA; CDR3 protein: ASSPLVSGNPNEQF
V gene: TRBV19; D gene: NA; CDR3 protein: ASSIGGDTEAF
V gene: TRBV2; D gene: NA; CDR3 protein: ASSEARLRDSRKY
V gene: TRBV23-1; D gene: TRBD1; CDR3 protein: ASSQGQVKQPQH
V gene: TRBV2; D gene: TRBD1; CDR3 protein: ASSGQGLNTEAF
V gene: TRBV7-3; D gene: NA; CDR3 protein: ASSPGQPVANTEAF
V gene: TRBV19; D gene: TRBD2; CDR3 protein: ASSIIASGSFTDTQY
V gene: TRBV5-1; D gene: NA; CDR3 protein: ASGAGKAYEQY
V gene: TRBV5-4; D gene: NA; CDR3 protein: ASTSQGVQETQY
V gene: TRBV4-3; D gene: NA; CDR3 protein: ASSPGTSTDTQY
V gene: TRBV18; D gene: NA; CDR3 protein: ASSPAPGAYEQY
V gene: TRBV19; D gene: TRBD1; CDR3 protein: ASSIGQGAGEQY
V gene: TRBV5-4; D gene: TRBD2; CDR3 protein: ASSMGLAGETQY
V gene: TRBV11-2; D gene: TRBD1; CDR3 protein: ASSLGQGAHGYT
V gene: TRBV25-1; D gene: NA; CDR3 protein: ASREASEAF
V gene: TRBV5-1; D gene: TRBD2; CDR3 protein: ASSPGLAGGFGTDTQY
V gene: TRBV27; D gene: TRBD2; CDR3 protein: ASKKSSGYQETQY
V gene: TRBV10-2; D gene: NA; CDR3 protein: ASSANEANTEAF
V gene: TRBV30; D gene: NA; CDR3 protein: AWRGRGGEKLF
V gene: TRBV19; D gene: TRBD2; CDR3 protein: ASSPGLAGVNEQF
V gene: TRBV9; D gene: TRBD1; CDR3 protein: ASSADGTAQETQY
V gene: TRBV28; D gene: TRBD1; CDR3 protein: ASSYGTGNQPQH
V gene: TRBV27; D gene: NA; CDR3 protein: ASSASYSVLDLSYEQY
V gene: TRBV18; D gene: NA; CDR3 protein: ASSPEAAYGYT
V gene: TRBV13; D gene: NA; CDR3 protein: ASSLVGSGDNTEAF
V gene: TRBV6-5; D gene: NA; CDR3 protein: ASSYSRLKGETQY
V gene: TRBV29-1; D gene: TRBD1; CDR3 protein: SVGQGY
V gene: TRBV11-3; D gene: TRBD1; CDR3 protein: ASGTGPRQTQY
V gene: TRBV6-5; D gene: TRBD2; CDR3 protein: ASSSPGLAREQY
V gene: TRBV2; D gene: NA; CDR3 protein: ASSGFENTGELF
V gene: TRBV11-3; D gene: NA; CDR3 protein: ASSRIQRTNTGELF
V gene: TRBV18; D gene: TRBD1; CDR3 protein: ASSPIAGGDQPQH
V gene: TRBV20-1; D gene: NA; CDR3 protein: SSGSANEQF
V gene: TRBV5-6; D gene: NA; CDR3 protein: ASTIGLNEAF
V gene: TRBV15; D gene: TRBD1; CDR3 protein: ATSRAGRGYEQY
V gene: TRBV9; D gene: NA; CDR3 protein: ASTYSSSRGQNYGYT
V gene: TRBV5-1; D gene: TRBD2; CDR3 protein: ASSLVLVSGSSYNEQF
V gene: TRBV5-1; D gene: TRBD2; CDR3 protein: ASSRGTSGTTDTQY
V gene: TRBV7-2; D gene: NA; CDR3 protein: ASSLLRVETQY
V gene: TRBV28; D gene: TRBD1; CDR3 protein: ASSLLGTGGAYGYT
V gene: TRBV5-6; D gene: NA; CDR3 protein: ASSFSPGVTEAF
V gene: TRBV27; D gene: NA; CDR3 protein: ASSLGGLNTEAF
V gene: TRBV7-2; D gene: NA; CDR3 protein: ASSLEVRDARPQH
V gene: TRBV30; D gene: NA; CDR3 protein: AWSLDFYEQY
V gene: TRBV15; D gene: TRBD2; CDR3 protein: ATSRGLAGAGDTQY
V gene: TRBV10-3; D gene: TRBD1; CDR3 protein: ATSPAGGKETQY
V gene: TRBV20-1; D gene: TRBD2; CDR3 protein: SPREGTQY
V gene: TRBV11-2; D gene: NA; CDR3 protein: ASSLVREPGEQY
V gene: TRBV6-1; D gene: NA; CDR3 protein: ASSERGGYQPQH
V gene: TRBV25-1; D gene: NA; CDR3 protein: ASSVGRVGRETQY
V gene: TRBV30; D gene: TRBD1; CDR3 protein: AWSTGQGAGNTQY
V gene: TRBV9; D gene: NA; CDR3 protein: ASSVEAPLTGANVLT
V gene: TRBV11-2; D gene: NA; CDR3 protein: ASSVRQSRETQY
V gene: TRBV9; D gene: NA; CDR3 protein: ASSPAGNTEAF
V gene: TRBV5-5; D gene: TRBD1; CDR3 protein: ASSLANFGGQASANQF
V gene: TRBV27; D gene: TRBD2; CDR3 protein: ASSKSGSSFHEQF